This T cell receptor beta chain was documented in a study of blood T cells in healthy people across ages. J gave up 5 bases and V 0 bases, and 12 bases lay outside the gene matches. The CDR3 is made up of 17 amino acids. The germline CDR1 and CDR2 sequences are SGDLS and YYNGEE. Around 10 milliliters of peripheral blood were drawn from each donor. In this sample, this clonotype turned up a few times. Together with a sample-barcoded 5' primer, a J-beta primer mix was included in a second PCR lasting 7 to 11 cycles. Any given sample supplied a minimum of 2.5 million CDR3-containing paired-end reads. TCRdb processed the 5' RACE reads anew with MiXCR; each CDR3 protein has one entry. The table records hundreds of thousands of distinct CDR3 sequences, roughly 25% of them present only once. This sample was also put to use in a study of T cells of mothers and their children. As that study records: More than 5 children and their three healthy Caucasian mothers were the donors. Versus unrelated pairs, overlap was slightly higher in related mother-child pairs, without reaching significance.

The source of this sequence is a boy younger than 18 in good health. Input material: blood. The chain has TRBV9 and TRBJ2-5, with 8 bases lining up with TRBD2. The CDR3 nucleotides are TGTGCCAGCAGCGTAGACGATGGAGCGGGGGTGTGGGAGACCCAGTACTTC. Translated: CASSVDDGAGVWETQYF.